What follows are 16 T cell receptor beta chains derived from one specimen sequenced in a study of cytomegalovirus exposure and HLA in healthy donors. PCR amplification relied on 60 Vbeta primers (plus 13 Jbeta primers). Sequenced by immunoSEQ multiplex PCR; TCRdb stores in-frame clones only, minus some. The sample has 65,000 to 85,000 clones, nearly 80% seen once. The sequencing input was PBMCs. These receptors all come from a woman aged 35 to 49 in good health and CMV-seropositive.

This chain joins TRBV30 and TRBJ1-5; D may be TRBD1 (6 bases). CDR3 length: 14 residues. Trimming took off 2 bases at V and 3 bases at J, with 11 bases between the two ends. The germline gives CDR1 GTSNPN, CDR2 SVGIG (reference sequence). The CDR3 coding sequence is TGTGCCTGGAGTCCAGGGGCGACCAATCAGCCCCAGCATTTT. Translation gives CAWSPGATNQPQHF.

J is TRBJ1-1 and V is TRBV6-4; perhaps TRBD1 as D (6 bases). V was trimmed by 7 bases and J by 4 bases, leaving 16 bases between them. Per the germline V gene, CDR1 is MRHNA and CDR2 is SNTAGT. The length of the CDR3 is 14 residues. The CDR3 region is CASKGHLLSTEAFF. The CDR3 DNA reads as TGTGCCAGCAAGGGACACCTGCTCTCCACTGAAGCTTTCTTT.

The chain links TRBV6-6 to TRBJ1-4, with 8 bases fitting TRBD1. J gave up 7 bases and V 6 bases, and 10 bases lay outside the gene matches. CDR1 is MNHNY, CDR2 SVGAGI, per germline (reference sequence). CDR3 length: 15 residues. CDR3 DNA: TGTGCCAGCAGAGGGGGGACAGGCCCAAGTGAAAAACTGTTTTTT. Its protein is CASRGGTGPSEKLFF.

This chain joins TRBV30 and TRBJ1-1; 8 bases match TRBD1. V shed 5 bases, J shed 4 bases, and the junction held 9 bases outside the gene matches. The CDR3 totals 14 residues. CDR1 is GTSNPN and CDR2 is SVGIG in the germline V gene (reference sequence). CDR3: CAWATRQGITEAFF. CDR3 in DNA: TGTGCCTGGGCGACCCGACAGGGGATCACTGAAGCTTTCTTT. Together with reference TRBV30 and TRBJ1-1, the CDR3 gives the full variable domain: SQTIHQWPATLVQPVGSPLSLECTVEGTSNPNLYWYRQAAGRGLQLLFYSVGIGQISSEVPQNLSASRPQDRQFILSSKKLLLSDSGFYLCAWATRQGITEAFFGQGTRLTVV.

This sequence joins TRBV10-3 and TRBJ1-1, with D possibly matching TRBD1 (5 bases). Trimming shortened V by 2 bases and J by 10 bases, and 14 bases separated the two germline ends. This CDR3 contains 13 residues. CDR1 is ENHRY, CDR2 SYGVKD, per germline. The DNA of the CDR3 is TGTGCCATCAGTGAGATAGGCAGGGATGGAGCTTTCTTT. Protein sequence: CAISEIGRDGAFF.

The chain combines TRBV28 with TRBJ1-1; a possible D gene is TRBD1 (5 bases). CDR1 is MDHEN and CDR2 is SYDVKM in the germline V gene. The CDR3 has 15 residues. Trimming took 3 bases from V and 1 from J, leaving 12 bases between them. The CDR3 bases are TGTGCCAGCAGTTTGGAGGGGCCATCGAACACTGAAGCTTTCTTT. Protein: CASSLEGPSNTEAFF.

The CDR3 nucleotides are TGTGCCAGCAGTGAGTCCATAACTAATGAAAAACTGTTTTTT. Translating gives CASSESITNEKLFF. V usage is TRBV6-1 and J usage is TRBJ1-4, with D hard to call. Germline V CDR1 and CDR2: MNHNS, SASEGT. The V end lost 3 bases, the J end lost 1 base, and 6 bases lay between the germline ends. The CDR3 contains 14 residues.

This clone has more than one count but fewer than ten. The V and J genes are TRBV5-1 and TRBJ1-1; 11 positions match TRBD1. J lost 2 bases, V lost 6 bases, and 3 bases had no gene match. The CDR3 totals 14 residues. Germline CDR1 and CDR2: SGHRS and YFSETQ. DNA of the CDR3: TGCGCCAGCAAGGGACAGGGGGAAAACACTGAAGCTTTCTTT. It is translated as CASKGQGENTEAFF.

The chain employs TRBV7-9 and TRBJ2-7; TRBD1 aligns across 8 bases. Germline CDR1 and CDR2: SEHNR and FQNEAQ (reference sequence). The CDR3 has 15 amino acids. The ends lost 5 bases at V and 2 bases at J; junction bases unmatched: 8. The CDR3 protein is CASSARTGQPYEQYF. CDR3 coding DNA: TGTGCCAGCAGCGCTCGGACAGGGCAGCCCTACGAGCAGTACTTC.

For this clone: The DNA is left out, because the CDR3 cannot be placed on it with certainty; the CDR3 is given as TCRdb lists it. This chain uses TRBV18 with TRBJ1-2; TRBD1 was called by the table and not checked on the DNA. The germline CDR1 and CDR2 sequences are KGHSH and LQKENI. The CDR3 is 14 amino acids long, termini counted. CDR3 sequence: CASSVGAGTYGCTF.

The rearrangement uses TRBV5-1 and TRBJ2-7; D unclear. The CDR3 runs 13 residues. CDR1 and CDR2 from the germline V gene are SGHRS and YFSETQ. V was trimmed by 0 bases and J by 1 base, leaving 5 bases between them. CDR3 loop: CASSLDISYEQYF. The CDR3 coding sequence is TGCGCCAGCAGCTTGGACATTTCCTACGAGCAGTACTTC.

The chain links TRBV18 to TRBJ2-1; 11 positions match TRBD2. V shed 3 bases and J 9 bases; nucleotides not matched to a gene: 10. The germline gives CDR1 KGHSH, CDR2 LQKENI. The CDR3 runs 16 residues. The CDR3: CASSPRVAGGQGEQFF. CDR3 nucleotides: TGTGCCAGCTCACCGAGGGTAGCGGGGGGGCAAGGTGAGCAGTTCTTC.

In DNA form, the CDR3 reads TGTGCCAGCAGTCCCCTCGCAGGCGCTAATCAGCCCCAGCATTTT. Its translation is CASSPLAGANQPQHF. The chain combines TRBV28 with TRBJ1-5, with D unresolved. The germline V gene encodes CDR1 MDHEN and CDR2 SYDVKM. The CDR3 sequence is 15 residues long. The V and J ends lost 5 bases and 4 bases respectively, with 15 bases between them.

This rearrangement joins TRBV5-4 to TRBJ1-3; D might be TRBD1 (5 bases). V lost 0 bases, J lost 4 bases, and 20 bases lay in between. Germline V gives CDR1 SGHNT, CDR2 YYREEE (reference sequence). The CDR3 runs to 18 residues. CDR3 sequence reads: CASSLVPTGDGGGNTIYF. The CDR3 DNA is TGTGCCAGCAGCTTGGTCCCAACCGGTGACGGGGGAGGAAACACCATATATTTT.

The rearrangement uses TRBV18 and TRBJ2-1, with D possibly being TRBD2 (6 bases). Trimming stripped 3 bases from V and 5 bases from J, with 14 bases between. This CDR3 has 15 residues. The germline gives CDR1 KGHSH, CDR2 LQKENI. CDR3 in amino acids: CASSPLPLADNEQFF. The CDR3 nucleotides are TGTGCCAGCTCACCCTTACCGTTAGCGGACAATGAGCAGTTCTTC.

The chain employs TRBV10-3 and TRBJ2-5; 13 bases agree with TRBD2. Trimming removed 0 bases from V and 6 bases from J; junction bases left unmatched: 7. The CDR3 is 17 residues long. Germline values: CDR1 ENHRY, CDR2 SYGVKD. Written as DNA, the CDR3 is TGTGCCATCAGTGAGTCCACGACTAGCGGGGGGATGAAGACCCAGTACTTC. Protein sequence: CAISESTTSGGMKTQYF.